The rows below give T cell receptor beta chains drawn from one sample of a study of blood T cell repertoires in COVID-19. The data were produced by immunoSEQ multiplex PCR, yet TCRdb's version contains in-frame clones alone and is incomplete. The sample shows fewer than 200,000 clones, 85% of them seen only once. Sequencing was performed on peripheral blood. The source of these receptors is an elderly woman with COVID-19, enrolled during active disease. Both conserved end residues are part of each CDR3.

v_call: TRBV7-3; j_call: TRBJ2-2; cdr3_aa: CASSPVRPLAGVPGELFF
v_call: TRBV5-1; j_call: TRBJ2-2; cdr3_aa: CASSLGPVGHTGELFF
v_call: TRBV7-8; j_call: TRBJ2-6; cdr3_aa: CASSEQRGANVLTF
v_call: TRBV5-1; j_call: TRBJ1-6; cdr3_aa: CASSLSVGASYNSPLHF
v_call: TRBV6-5; j_call: TRBJ2-2; cdr3_aa: CASSTRDRAPGELFF
v_call: TRBV12-3/TRBV12-4; j_call: TRBJ1-2; cdr3_aa: CASTQGTPYGYTF
v_call: TRBV11-2; j_call: TRBJ1-3; cdr3_aa: CASSDDRAGNTIYF
v_call: TRBV5-1; j_call: TRBJ1-3; cdr3_aa: CASSPNPGSSGNTIYF
v_call: TRBV19; j_call: TRBJ1-1; cdr3_aa: CASSIASGTGGRTEAFF
v_call: TRBV5-6; j_call: TRBJ1-1; cdr3_aa: CASSLGFDSAGRHTEAFF
v_call: TRBV28; j_call: TRBJ2-5; cdr3_aa: CASRTPGGRAAGETQYF
v_call: TRBV5-1; j_call: TRBJ1-2; cdr3_aa: CASSLAGQGEGYTF
v_call: TRBV7-3; j_call: TRBJ2-2; cdr3_aa: CASSLRAGGPTAGELFF
v_call: TRBV2; j_call: TRBJ1-6; cdr3_aa: CASRAPRPGGSPLHF
v_call: TRBV2; j_call: TRBJ2-7; cdr3_aa: CATRVVEQYF
v_call: TRBV18; j_call: TRBJ2-5; cdr3_aa: CASSPRTGGGETQYF
v_call: TRBV7-9; j_call: TRBJ1-4; cdr3_aa: CASSSTTDEKLFF
v_call: TRBV6-1; j_call: TRBJ1-2; cdr3_aa: CASSEVGLPPNYGYTF
v_call: TRBV14; j_call: TRBJ2-5; cdr3_aa: CASSPGTAQTQYF
v_call: TRBV5-4; j_call: TRBJ2-7; cdr3_aa: CASSLRDRVVEKQYF
v_call: TRBV7-3; j_call: TRBJ2-2; cdr3_aa: CASSLGSGNTGELFF
v_call: TRBV7-3; j_call: TRBJ2-1; cdr3_aa: CASSRGSYNEQFF
v_call: TRBV9; j_call: TRBJ1-6; cdr3_aa: CASSLRDRGGSPLHF
v_call: TRBV6-6; j_call: TRBJ1-5; cdr3_aa: CASSYGGSQHF
v_call: TRBV7-7; j_call: TRBJ2-3; cdr3_aa: CASSPGAGGPTDTQYF
v_call: TRBV12-5; j_call: TRBJ1-2; cdr3_aa: CASGLGQGAANYGYTF
v_call: TRBV7-8; j_call: TRBJ1-5; cdr3_aa: CASSLTPNQPQHF
v_call: TRBV18; j_call: TRBJ2-7; cdr3_aa: CASSPGDAYEQYF
v_call: TRBV18; j_call: TRBJ2-7; cdr3_aa: CASSPEGGPDEQYF
v_call: TRBV4-1; j_call: TRBJ2-1; cdr3_aa: CASSLFFPASGGTSSYNEQFF
v_call: TRBV18; j_call: TRBJ1-2; cdr3_aa: CASSATGGYGYTF
v_call: TRBV12-3/TRBV12-4; j_call: TRBJ2-3; cdr3_aa: CASSPRFTDTQYF
v_call: TRBV9; j_call: TRBJ1-1; cdr3_aa: CASSVQGGMNTEAFF
v_call: TRBV11-2; j_call: TRBJ2-1; cdr3_aa: CASSISGPMNNEQFF
v_call: TRBV28; j_call: TRBJ2-7; cdr3_aa: CASSLAGGSYEQYF
v_call: TRBV4-2; j_call: TRBJ1-1; cdr3_aa: CASSQEGGMGTEAFF
v_call: TRBV6-5; j_call: TRBJ1-2; cdr3_aa: CASTTGQGSYGYTF
v_call: TRBV9; j_call: TRBJ1-2; cdr3_aa: CASGQGSGYGYTF
v_call: TRBV27; j_call: TRBJ2-1; cdr3_aa: CASRTGGANEQFF
v_call: TRBV19; j_call: TRBJ2-2; cdr3_aa: CASSMGTGLNTGELFF
v_call: TRBV28; j_call: TRBJ1-5; cdr3_aa: CASSAGTGGAGNQPQHF
v_call: TRBV7-3; j_call: TRBJ1-1; cdr3_aa: CASSTGNGATEAFF
v_call: TRBV7-4; j_call: TRBJ2-2; cdr3_aa: CASSRQGLAYTPLSLFF
v_call: TRBV7-9; j_call: TRBJ1-1; cdr3_aa: CAGKYRGITEAFF
v_call: TRBV4-1; j_call: TRBJ2-2; cdr3_aa: CASSPRDAGGTGELFF
v_call: TRBV29-1; j_call: TRBJ2-3; cdr3_aa: CSALTAFLSGGTTDTQYF